Included here is one T cell receptor (beta chain) sequence, with context. The antigen it binds to is not known. Base-call qualities are not available, and no considerably larger clone is one nucleotide away. The TCR beta CDR3 regions were amplified from RNA transcripts. For the first round of RT-PCR on the TCR CDR3, the HTBI primer set was used together with the Qiagen OneStep RT-PCR kit. A second multiplex PCR round built the libraries, followed by size selection and purification. Paired-end sequencing of the libraries was performed with 100 bp reads on an Illumina HiSeq2000. As for the original processing: SOAPnuke was used to process the raw data, with reads discarded if the reads contained adapters or uncalled bases, had a mean Phred below 15, or lacked an exact constant-primer or identifier match. High-quality paired reads were merged using COPE v1.2.5, and each unique nucleotide sequence was defined as a clonotype. Clonotypes were aligned to IMGT TRBV, TRBD and TRBJ reference segments using MiTCR v1.1. The analysis was restricted to V-J combinations with a frequency above 0.0001, which together covered just over 98% of the repertoires. The TCS score was defined as the ratio of F50 (clonal expansion) to E x V (chaos), calculated using BLOSUM62-based TCRdist between CDR3 peptides within each V-J. Welch's t-statistics and random forest reduced around 510 V-J features to roughly 13, which were used in a naive Bayes classifier (R e1071). Using fastp trimming at Q25 and MiXCR clonotype assembly, TCRdb reanalyzed the public sequencing data and kept in-frame beta chains. Each entry merges the rows of one CDR3 protein and shows their most common DNA and genes. Clone size and V and J calls follow TCRdb, not the original study. This sample is represented by around 420,000 distinct CDR3 sequences; roughly 13% of them were singletons. Around 5.3% of the sample is held by the ten biggest clonotypes.

The CDR3 covers 14 residues, taking in both the cysteine and the phenylalanine. Of the read, only the CDR3 DNA is kept; its 42 bases are in frame from base 1. For CDR1 and CDR2, the germline V gene (reference sequence) lists DFQATT and SNEGSKA. The V and J ends are trimmed by 5 bases and 7 bases, leaving 20 bases between them. The data originate from a study of T cells in Graves' hyperthyroidism and ophthalmopathy (dated by TCRdb to about 2019). Regarding the research as a whole: Peripheral blood was collected at initial diagnosis, before any treatment. Following sampling, methimazole starting at 30 mg daily was given to hyperthyroidism patients, and high-dose intravenous methylprednisolone was given to ophthalmopathy patients. The paper describes TCR Vbeta CDR3 sequencing of 140 or so peripheral blood samples, made up of fewer than 50 ophthalmopathy patients, 70 to 75 hyperthyroidism patients and 17 progressor patients. An independent validation cohort of about 19 hyperthyroidism patients and about 15 patients who later progressed to ophthalmopathy tested prospective prediction of ophthalmopathy. The 100 or so discovery patients were divided at random into training and test sets in a 7:3 ratio. In over five Graves' hyperthyroidism patients, the study also compared T-cell repertoires from thyroid tissue with T-cell repertoires from blood. To identify TCR V-J signatures that set the groups apart, the researchers used a discovery cohort of 95 to 100 patients, made up of under 45 with Graves' ophthalmopathy and 57 with stable Graves' hyperthyroidism. Summary of the overall study and its limitations: In validation, the model predicted progression to ophthalmopathy with 55% to 71% sensitivity and over 72% specificity, a median of approximately 6.5 months before onset. In cross-validation, a model built on a 13 V-J signature told ophthalmopathy apart from stable hyperthyroidism with less than 90% sensitivity and roughly 81% specificity, and in testing the same model reached 80%/75%. Blood samples also contained most of the expanded thyroid clonotypes (frequency above 0.001), which suggests that blood repertoires may reflect thyroid immune responses. No statistical method was used to set the sample size in advance, and investigators knew the group allocation.

A patient counted as having stable Graves' hyperthyroidism if no progression to ophthalmopathy occurred over 18 months of follow-up. Hyperthyroidism patients were newly diagnosed, with disease duration under 2 months, and aged 18 to 65 years. The study excluded patients with uncontrolled infections, other autoimmune diseases, pregnancy or lactation. Diagnoses relied on clinical symptoms, serum thyroxine and TRAb, thyroid ultrasound and orbital computed tomography. PBMCs were separated from under 11 ml of fresh peripheral blood using Ficoll-Paque density gradient centrifugation. Trizol reagent was used to extract total RNA, and RNA quality was then checked on an Agilent 2100 Bioanalyzer.

This receptor was taken from a woman between 18 and 30 years old with Graves' hyperthyroidism. The specimen was blood. The chain was built from TRBV20-1 and TRBJ1-1; TRBD1 is a weak D gene call, 6 bases matching. The DNA is as follows: TGCAGTGCTCTCCTAGGCGGGACAATTAGTGAAGCTTTCTTT. Its protein is CSALLGGTISEAFF.